This TCR beta chain was recorded in a study of T cell repertoires in cytomegalovirus infection. Study-wide context: TCR beta signatures that were public indicated CMV infection and matching HLA type.

Germline CDR1 SEHNR, CDR2 FQNEAQ (reference sequence). The V end was cut by 5 bases, the J end by 1 base, with 23 bases between. There are 19 residues in the CDR3. Study-wide results and limits: The study found HLA-C-restricted CMV-specific TCR beta clonotypes dominating the ex vivo response.

For this clonotype: Its target is unknown.

From the reads, TCRdb called clonotypes with MiXCR, one entry per CDR3 protein. The sample lists about 180,000 distinct CDR3 sequences, approximately 18% occurring once. This chain uses TRBV7-9 with TRBJ2-2; D may be TRBD1 (5 bases). The receptor comes from a human donor in good health (CMV status not recorded). Some clones in this sample may be carry-over from other donors' samples. The sample comprised CD8+ T cells from PBMCs. DNA of the CDR3: TGTGCCAGCAGCATCCCTACCAAGGGCCGTCAGGGGAACACCGGGGAGCTGTTTTTT. Its protein product is CASSIPTKGRQGNTGELFF.